The 9 T cell receptor beta chains below all came from one sample that was sequenced in a study of cytomegalovirus exposure and HLA in healthy donors (dated 2017 in TCRdb). Library method: the immunoSEQ multiplex PCR assay. A mixture of 60 forward primers for TCR Vbeta segments and 13 reverse primers for TCR Jbeta segments was used in the multiplex PCR. TCRdb re-hosts the immuneACCESS table, in-frame sequences only. Its copies lack some clones; in the studies checked, an unresolved V gene accounts for under half of them, and the cause for the rest is not known. In all, the sample holds roughly 170,000 clones, and about 81% of those were seen once. The ten largest clones capture about 2.3% of the sample. Sequenced input: PBMCs. The source of these receptors is a woman aged 30 to 39 in good health and CMV-seronegative.

This rearrangement joins TRBV5-6 to TRBJ2-1; 9 nucleotides line up with TRBD2. The V gene's germline CDR1 is SGHDT and CDR2 YYEEEE. Trimming cost V 3 bases and J 7 bases; bases outside gene matches: 8. The CDR3 covers 15 residues. The CDR3 DNA is TGTGCCAGCAGCTCGGGGGCTAGCGGGGAAAATGAGCAGTTCTTC. It yields the protein CASSSGASGENEQFF.

The chain links TRBV5-1 to TRBJ1-2; 7 nucleotides agree with TRBD1. V was pared by 4 bases and J by 3 bases, with 6 bases of the junction left unmatched. CDR1 is SGHRS, CDR2 YFSETQ, per germline. The CDR3 runs to 14 residues. Here the CDR3 DNA reads TGCGCCAGCAGCGAGATACAGGGGTACTATGGCTACACCTTC. It codes for CASSEIQGYYGYTF.

The gene calls are TRBV11-2 and TRBJ2-1; 9 nucleotides agree with TRBD2. Germline CDR1 and CDR2: SGHAT and FQNNGV. V dropped 1 base and J dropped 0; count of bases not matched to a gene: 4. This CDR3 is 17 amino acids long. This CDR3 is CASSLGGGASSYNEQFF. For the CDR3, the DNA is TGTGCCAGCAGCTTAGGCGGGGGGGCGAGCTCCTACAATGAGCAGTTCTTC. The full variable domain, in which reference TRBV11-2 and TRBJ2-1 provide the parts outside the CDR3, is EAGVAQSPRYKIIEKRQSVAFWCNPISGHATLYWYQQILGQGPKLLIQFQNNGVVDDSQLPKDRFSAERLKGVDSTLKIQPAKLEDSAVYLCASSLGGGASSYNEQFFGPGTRLTVL.

This sequence joins TRBV30 and TRBJ2-2; maybe TRBD2 (6 bases). With 5 bases removed from V and 2 bases from J, the gap between germline ends came to 12 bases. Germline V gene sequence: CDR1 GTSNPN, CDR2 SVGIG (reference sequence). This CDR3 comprises 14 residues. The CDR3, as DNA: TGTGCCTGGGGATCGGGACTTAACACCGGGGAGCTGTTTTTT. This codes for CAWGSGLNTGELFF.

The rearrangement links TRBV6-5 to TRBJ2-1; 7 nucleotides agree with TRBD1. Unmatched junction bases numbered 4, after V lost 2 bases and J lost 0 bases. The germline CDR1 and CDR2 sequences are MNHEY and SVGAGI. The CDR3 extends over 16 amino acids. CDR3 in DNA: TGTGCCAGCAGTTACACACAGGGGCGCTCCTACAATGAGCAGTTCTTC. It specifies CASSYTQGRSYNEQFF.

The rearrangement uses TRBV11-2 and TRBJ1-1; the match to TRBD1 covers 9 bases. The CDR3 runs 14 residues. Germline values: CDR1 SGHAT, CDR2 FQNNGV. V was clipped by 1 base and J by 11 bases; unmatched bases: 8. The CDR3 sequence: CASSLGGTGYVAFF. For the CDR3, the DNA is TGTGCCAGCAGCTTAGGCGGGACAGGGTACGTGGCTTTCTTT.

The rearrangement links TRBV27 to TRBJ2-7, with D possibly matching TRBD2 (6 bases). Trimming took 5 bases from V and 4 from J, leaving 15 bases between them. The CDR3 loop spans 14 amino acids. Germline CDR1 and CDR2: MNHEY and SMNVEV (reference sequence). CDR3 sequence: CASSPRGSGYEQYF. The CDR3 coding sequence is TGTGCCAGCAGTCCGCGGGGTTCGGGGTACGAGCAGTACTTC.

This chain uses TRBV29-1 with TRBJ1-2, with D possibly matching TRBD1 (6 bases). This CDR3 contains 12 residues. In germline, CDR1 is SQVTM, CDR2 ANQGSEA. V lost 7 bases, J lost 4 bases, and 13 bases lay in between. The CDR3 DNA follows: TGCAGCGCCGGGGGGCAGGGCTATGGCTACACCTTC. Protein product: CSAGGQGYGYTF. Variable domain in full (rest from reference TRBV29-1 and TRBJ1-2): SAVISQKPSRDICQRGTSLTIQCQVDSQVTMMFWYRQQPGQSLTLIATANQGSEATYESGFVIDKFPISRPNLTFSTLTVSNMSPEDSSIYLCSAGGQGYGYTFGSGTRLTVV.

This sequence joins TRBV4-2 and TRBJ1-2; D perhaps matches TRBD1 (6 bases). Germline CDR1 LGHNA, CDR2 YNFKEQ. This CDR3 comprises 15 residues. V was trimmed by 0 bases and J by 4 bases, leaving 12 bases between them. As DNA, the CDR3 is TGTGCCAGCAGCCAAGAATGGACAGTTATCTATGGCTACACCTTC. It specifies CASSQEWTVIYGYTF.